This T cell receptor beta chain was documented in a study of T cell repertoires in cytomegalovirus infection (dated by TCRdb to between 2019 and 2020). For the study in its entirety: Donor HLA type was relevant to the analysis, as public TCR beta signatures indicated carriage of CMV infection together with the matching HLA type.

This clonotype showed up many times. Its cognate antigen has yet to be identified. There are no base qualities to consult, and no much larger clone falls within one base. The germline V gene specifies MNHEY as CDR1 and SVGAGI as CDR2. CDR3 length: 15 amino acids, cysteine to phenylalanine. The retained sequence is limited to the CDR3, 45 bases, with the frame set at the first base. Unmatched junction bases come to 7, with V trimmed by 8 bases and J by 3 bases. Overall study results and their limits: The ex vivo response was dominated by HLA-C-restricted CMV-specific TCR beta clonotypes, which also provided the single most frequent clonotype in two of eight donors. In both this cohort and an independent roughly 360-donor cohort, the cumulative frequency of public TCR beta family members distinguished carriers of CMV infection plus the relevant HLA type.

The sequencer listed for this sample is Illumina HiSeq 1500. TCRdb reworked the public reads: Q25 trimming with fastp, MiXCR clone assembly, productive beta chains retained. Identical CDR3 protein sequences are pooled into one entry, listed with their most common genes and DNA. This sample comprises approximately 500,000 distinct CDR3 sequences, approximately 10% of them detected only once. The ten largest clones capture 9.5% to 13% of the sample. The sequence derives from a human donor in good health (CMV status not recorded). Some clones in this sample may be carry-over from other donors' samples. The rearrangement combines TRBV6-5 with TRBJ2-5, with 12 bases matching TRBD2. Source material: PBMCs. The nucleotide sequence is TGTGCCAGCCGGGGGGCTAGCGGGAGGGAAGAGACCCAGTACTTC. Its product reads: CASRGASGREETQYF.